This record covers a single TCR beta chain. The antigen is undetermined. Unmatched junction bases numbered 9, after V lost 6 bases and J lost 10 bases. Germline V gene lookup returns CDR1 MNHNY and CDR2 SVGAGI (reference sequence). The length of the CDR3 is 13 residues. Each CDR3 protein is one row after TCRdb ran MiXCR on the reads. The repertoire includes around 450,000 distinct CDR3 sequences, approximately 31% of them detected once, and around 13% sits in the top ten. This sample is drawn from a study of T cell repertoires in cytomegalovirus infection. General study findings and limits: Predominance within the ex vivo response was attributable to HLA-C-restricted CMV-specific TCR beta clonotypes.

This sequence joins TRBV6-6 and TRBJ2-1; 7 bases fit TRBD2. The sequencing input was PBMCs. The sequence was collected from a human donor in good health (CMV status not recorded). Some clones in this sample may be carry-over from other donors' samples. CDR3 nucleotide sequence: TGTGCCAGCAGCTCCCCCTTCGGGGGGGAGCAGTTCTTC. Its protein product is CASSSPFGGEQFF.